This TCR beta chain was sequenced in a study of blood T cells in healthy people across ages. Study observations and caveats: In older individuals, TCR beta diversity per million T cells was lower, falling roughly linearly with age.

As to this clonotype: Antigen: not known.

The authors ran a second PCR of roughly 7 to 11 cycles using a sample-barcoded 5' primer and a J-beta primer mix. TCRdb re-called the 5' RACE reads with MiXCR, one entry per CDR3 protein. The profile shows about 800,000 distinct CDR3 sequences, over 45% of them singletons. What was sequenced was blood. This sequence was found in a man aged 30-40 years in good health.

As DNA, the CDR3 is TGCAGTGCTGCCAGGACAGGGAAAGAGACCCAGTACTTC. Translating gives CSAARTGKETQYF. This chain uses TRBV20-1 with TRBJ2-5, with TRBD1 identical over 8 bases. CDR3 length: 13 residues. V shed 5 bases, J shed 3 bases, and the junction held 5 bases outside the gene matches. CDR1 is DFQATT, CDR2 SNEGSKA, per germline (reference sequence).